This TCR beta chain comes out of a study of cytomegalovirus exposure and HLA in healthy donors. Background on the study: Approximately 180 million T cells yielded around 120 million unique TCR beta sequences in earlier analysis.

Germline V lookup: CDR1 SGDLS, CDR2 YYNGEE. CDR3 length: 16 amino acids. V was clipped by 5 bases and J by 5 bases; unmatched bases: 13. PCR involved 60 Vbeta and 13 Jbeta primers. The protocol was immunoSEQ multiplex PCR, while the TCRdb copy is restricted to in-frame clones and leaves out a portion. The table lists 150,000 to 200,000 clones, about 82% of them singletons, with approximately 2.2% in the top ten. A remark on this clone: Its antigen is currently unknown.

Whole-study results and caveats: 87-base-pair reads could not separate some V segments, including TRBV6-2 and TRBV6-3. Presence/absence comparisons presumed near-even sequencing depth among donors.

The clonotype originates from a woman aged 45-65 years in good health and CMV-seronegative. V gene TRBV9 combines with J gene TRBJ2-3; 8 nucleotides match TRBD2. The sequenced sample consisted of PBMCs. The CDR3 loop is CASSLFGAGGEDTQYF. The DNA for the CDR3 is TGTGCCAGCAGTTTGTTCGGTGCGGGAGGTGAAGATACGCAGTATTTT.